The entry below describes one TCR beta chain. The data are from a study of regulatory T cells in long-lasting Graves disease. Arm-PCR of CDR3 regions with iRepertoire HTBI primers generated TCR beta libraries. Original processing notes: Samples jointly harbored 60 to 65 TRBV and more than eleven TRBJ segments. Via MiXCR, TCRdb re-called the multiplex PCR reads, giving one row per CDR3 protein. The V and J calls and clone size are TCRdb's, not the authors'. The table has 560,000 or so distinct CDR3 sequences, 15% to 20% seen once; the top ten hold around 12%. Indicated time point: newly diagnosed GD, antithyroid drugs for less than 3 months. RNA extracted from PBMCs served as the sequencing template. The V and J ends lost 6 bases and 2 bases, in that order; junction bases with no gene match: 10. The CDR3 runs 15 residues. From germline, CDR1 is MGHDK and CDR2 SYGVNS. These same records also appear under a second study, on T cells in Graves' hyperthyroidism and ophthalmopathy. From that study: The study left out patients who had uncontrolled infection, other autoimmune disease, pregnancy or lactation.

V usage is TRBV25-1 and J usage is TRBJ2-7, with TRBD1 matching over 7 bases. The receptor was isolated from a man younger than 30 with Graves disease. The source was peripheral blood mononuclear cells (PBMCs), collected at new diagnosis, from a patient treated with antithyroid drugs. CDR3 region: CASSDDRDSPYEQYF. The CDR3 DNA follows: TGTGCCAGCAGCGACGACAGGGACAGCCCCTACGAGCAGTACTTC.